Listed here are 32 T cell receptor beta chains from one sample, sequenced in a study of T cell responses to AZD1222 COVID-19 vaccine. The repertoire was sequenced with immunoSEQ multiplex PCR; TCRdb's copy has only in-frame clones and lacks some. The repertoire has more than 150,000 clones, 88% of them found once; the top ten carry roughly 0.5%. The sequences come from peripheral blood, collected on day 0 of AZD1222 vaccination. The receptors here all came from an adult in good health.

For the CDR3, the DNA is TGTGCCAGTAGTTCGTTACAGGGAGCTGAAGCTTTCTTT. Translating gives CASSSLQGAEAFF. The chain uses TRBV19 and TRBJ1-1; D is perhaps TRBD1 (6 bases). V was shortened by 5 bases and J by 6 bases, with 13 bases between the two germline ends. Germline CDR1 LNHDA, CDR2 SQIVND (reference sequence). The CDR3 has 13 amino acids.

The chain recombines TRBV3-1 (or the pseudogene TRBV3-2) with TRBJ1-4, with a possible D match to TRBD1 (5 bases). Germline CDR1 and CDR2: LGHDT and YNNKEL (reference sequence). The CDR3 totals 14 residues. Deletions cut 0 bases from V and 13 bases from J, with 15 bases between. DNA of the CDR3: TGTGCCAGCAGCCAAGATTATGGGGAAGGGGCACTGTTTTTT. Translated: CASSQDYGEGALFF.

The chain employs TRBV28 and TRBJ2-7; D is ambiguous. The CDR3 contains 12 residues. CDR1 is MDHEN and CDR2 is SYDVKM in the germline V gene. The germline V and J ends were trimmed by 2 bases and 3 bases, with 5 bases remaining between them. CDR3 nucleotides: TGTGCCAGCAGTTTAGGGTTCTACGAGCAGTACTTC. Translation: CASSLGFYEQYF.

This clone was found once. The chain combines TRBV6-5 with TRBJ1-6, with 9 bases fitting TRBD1. CDR1 is MNHEY and CDR2 is SVGAGI in the germline V gene. The CDR3 has 14 amino acids. V shed 6 bases, J shed 8 bases, and the junction held 5 bases outside the gene matches. The CDR3 reads CASSVQGADSPLHF. CDR3 coding DNA: TGTGCCAGCAGCGTACAGGGGGCTGATTCACCCCTCCACTTT.

The chain carries TRBV6-2 or TRBV6-3 and TRBJ1-5, with 9 bases lining up with TRBD1. Looked up from germline, CDR1 is MNHEY and CDR2 is SVGEGT. J was trimmed by 3 bases and V by 4 bases; bases with no gene match: 4. This CDR3 is 15 amino acids long. The CDR3: CASSSTGGVNQPQHF. CDR3 nucleotides: TGTGCCAGCAGTTCTACAGGGGGCGTCAATCAGCCCCAGCATTTT.

This sequence joins TRBV29-1 and TRBJ2-6; D gene uncertain. The CDR3 contains 13 residues. Trimming stripped 4 bases from V and 4 bases from J, with 8 bases between. Germline V gene lookup returns CDR1 SQVTM and CDR2 ANQGSEA. CDR3 sequence reads: CSVGVAGANVLTF. DNA of the CDR3: TGCAGCGTTGGGGTCGCCGGGGCCAACGTCCTGACTTTC.

The chain combines TRBV20-1 with TRBJ1-5; D unclear. CDR3 size: 11 residues. Trimming shortened V by 2 bases and J by 1 base, and 0 bases separated the two germline ends. Germline CDR1 and CDR2: DFQATT and SNEGSKA (reference sequence). This CDR3 is CSARSNQPQHF. In DNA form, the CDR3 reads TGCAGTGCTAGAAGCAATCAGCCCCAGCATTTT.

Many counts were recorded for this clone. The chain combines TRBV19 with TRBJ1-4; no clear D gene. CDR1 and CDR2 (germline): LNHDA, SQIVND (reference sequence). V dropped 6 bases and J dropped 13 bases, with 12 bases sitting between them. This CDR3 is built from 11 residues. CDR3 residues: CASSQAGVLFF. For the CDR3, the DNA is TGTGCCAGTAGCCAGGCCGGAGTACTGTTTTTT.

The chain has TRBV2 and TRBJ1-5; D may be TRBD1 (5 bases). Trimming removed 6 bases from V and 5 bases from J, with 17 bases in between. The CDR3 covers 15 residues. Germline V CDR1 and CDR2: SNHLY, FYNNEI. CDR3 protein: CASSPSRAGDQPQHF. The CDR3 DNA reads as TGTGCCAGCAGCCCCTCCAGGGCTGGGGATCAGCCCCAGCATTTT.

This clone was seen a single time. The rearrangement uses TRBV19 and TRBJ1-1; D call uncertain. Trimming removed 6 bases from V and 1 base from J, with 6 bases in between. Germline-derived CDR1 and CDR2 are LNHDA and SQIVND (reference sequence). This CDR3 is 12 amino acids long. The CDR3 is CASRGGNTEAFF. Written as DNA, the CDR3 is TGTGCCAGTAGGGGCGGGAACACTGAAGCTTTCTTT. The full variable domain, with the rest looked up from reference TRBV19 and TRBJ1-1, is DGGITQSPKYLFRKEGQNVTLSCEQNLNHDAMYWYRQDPGQGLRLIYYSQIVNDFQKGDIAEGYSVSREKKESFPLTVTSAQKNPTAFYLCASRGGNTEAFFGQGTRLTVV.

The rearrangement uses TRBV9 and TRBJ1-3; 9 bases are shared with TRBD1. The CDR3 length is 15 residues. Germline loops: CDR1 SGDLS, CDR2 YYNGEE. The ends lost 4 bases at V and 2 bases at J; junction bases unmatched: 4. CDR3 DNA: TGTGCCAGCAGCACCCGGACAGGGGCTGGAAACACCATATATTTT. Its translation: CASSTRTGAGNTIYF.

This chain uses TRBV19 with TRBJ2-7; possibly TRBD1 or TRBD2 for D (6 bases each). The V end was cut by 5 bases, the J end by 5 bases, with 13 bases between. The CDR3 runs to 13 residues. The germline CDR1 and CDR2 sequences are LNHDA and SQIVND (reference sequence). The CDR3 DNA reads TGTGCCAGTAGTCTCGGTAGGGGGGACGAGCAGTACTTC. It yields the protein CASSLGRGDEQYF.

This clone was seen once. The chain carries TRBV13 and TRBJ1-4, with D possibly being TRBD1 (6 bases). V was pared by 5 bases and J by 0 bases, with 16 bases between. Germline-derived CDR1 and CDR2 are PRHDT and FYEKMQ (reference sequence). The CDR3 is 17 residues long. The chain's CDR3 is CASSPQTGSATNEKLFF. The CDR3 DNA follows: TGTGCCAGCAGCCCTCAGACAGGATCTGCAACTAATGAAAAACTGTTTTTT. The whole variable domain, remainder taken from reference TRBV13 and TRBJ1-4, is AAGVIQSPRHLIKEKRETATLKCYPIPRHDTVYWYQQGPGQDPQFLISFYEKMQSDKGSIPDRFSAQQFSDYHSELNMSSLELGDSALYFCASSPQTGSATNEKLFFGSGTQLSVL.

This chain uses TRBV10-3 with TRBJ1-2, with D possibly being TRBD1 (5 bases). The V and J ends lost 2 bases and 3 bases respectively, with 10 bases between them. CDR1 is ENHRY, CDR2 SYGVKD, per germline. There are 14 residues in the CDR3. Written as DNA, the CDR3 is TGTGCCATCAGTGAGGGGGACCGCTACTATGGCTACACCTTC. Protein sequence: CAISEGDRYYGYTF.

V and J are TRBV7-3 and TRBJ1-1, with 7 bases identical to TRBD1. The CDR3 extends over 13 amino acids. CDR1 is SGHTA, CDR2 FQGTGA, per germline. The V segment lost 5 bases and the J segment 3 bases; nucleotides outside the gene matches: 3. The CDR3 region is CASSHTGDTEAFF. As DNA, the CDR3 is TGTGCCAGCAGCCATACAGGGGACACTGAAGCTTTCTTT.

The chain employs TRBV5-1 and TRBJ2-3; D might be TRBD2 (6 bases). This CDR3 has 15 amino acids. The germline CDR1 and CDR2 sequences are SGHRS and YFSETQ. V lost 0 bases, J lost 1 base, and 9 bases lay in between. This chain's CDR3 is CASSLAGTGTDTQYF. The CDR3 region has the DNA TGCGCCAGCAGCTTGGCAGGGACTGGCACAGATACGCAGTATTTT.

The V call is TRBV10-3, the J call TRBJ2-1; possible D gene TRBD2, 6 bases. This CDR3 comprises 13 residues. The V gene's germline CDR1 is ENHRY and CDR2 SYGVKD. V was cut by 3 bases and J by 10 bases, with 13 bases left in between. The CDR3: CAISEPPRGEQFF. The DNA for the CDR3 is TGTGCCATCAGTGAACCCCCGCGGGGCGAGCAGTTCTTC.

The genes are TRBV6-5 and TRBJ2-7; D is uncertain. The V end lost 0 bases, the J end lost 2 bases, and 11 bases lay between the germline ends. Germline CDR1 and CDR2: MNHEY and SVGAGI. The CDR3 loop spans 15 amino acids. The CDR3 nucleotides are TGTGCCAGCAGTTACTCGCGAGGTAGGACCTACGAGCAGTACTTC. Translation: CASSYSRGRTYEQYF.

The rearrangement uses TRBV25-1 and TRBJ1-2, with 8 bases aligning to TRBD1. This CDR3 is 15 amino acids long. The junction had 6 bases not matched to a gene; V was cut back by 1 base and J by 5 bases. Germline lookup yields CDR1 MGHDK and CDR2 SYGVNS. CDR3 loop: CASSEFGTGGYGYTF. CDR3 nucleotides: TGTGCCAGCAGTGAATTTGGGACAGGTGGTTATGGCTACACCTTC.

The gene calls are TRBV7-9 and TRBJ1-2, with a tentative D call TRBD1 (6 bases). Trimming took off 5 bases at V and 8 bases at J, with 18 bases between the two ends. The germline V gene encodes CDR1 SEHNR and CDR2 FQNEAQ (reference sequence). This CDR3 is 14 amino acids long. CDR3 in DNA: TGTGCCAGCAGCCCCCGGGACACCCACGAGGGCTACACCTTC. It translates to CASSPRDTHEGYTF. The complete variable domain, with remaining parts taken from reference TRBV7-9 and TRBJ1-2, reads DTGVSQNPRHKITKRGQNVTFRCDPISEHNRLYWYRQTLGQGPEFLTYFQNEAQLEKSRLLSDRFSAERPKGSFSTLEIQRTEQGDSAMYLCASSPRDTHEGYTFGSGTRLTVV.

The chain employs TRBV7-3 and TRBJ2-7; 9 bases align to TRBD1. V was clipped by 4 bases and J by 5 bases; unmatched bases: 9. The CDR3 is made up of 15 amino acids. Germline V gene data show CDR1 as SGHTA and CDR2 as FQGTGA. The CDR3 coding sequence is TGTGCCAGCAGCTACTCCGGGACAGGGTCCCACGAGCAGTACTTC. This gives the protein CASSYSGTGSHEQYF.

This clone was seen more than once but under ten times. J is TRBJ2-5 and V is TRBV3-1 (or the pseudogene TRBV3-2), with 8 bases that match TRBD1. This CDR3 has 14 residues. Looked up from germline, CDR1 is LGHDT and CDR2 is YNNKEL (reference sequence). J lost 5 bases, V lost 4 bases, and 6 bases had no gene match. CDR3 amino acids: CASSPETGAETQYF. CDR3 DNA sequence: TGTGCCAGCAGCCCTGAGACAGGGGCGGAGACCCAGTACTTC.

This clone was counted a few times. J is TRBJ1-5 and V is TRBV5-1, with a weak D call TRBD1 (6 bases). CDR3 length equals 15 residues. Trimming took 0 bases from V and 6 from J, leaving 13 bases between them. From germline, CDR1 is SGHRS and CDR2 YFSETQ. The CDR3 nucleotides read TGCGCCAGCAGCTTGGGGGCAGGGGCTGGTCAGCCCCAGCATTTT. Translation gives CASSLGAGAGQPQHF.

This clone was counted only a few times. The chain links TRBV5-1 to TRBJ2-5; 9 positions match TRBD2. The germline V gene has CDR1 SGHRS and CDR2 YFSETQ. Germline trimming cut 0 bases from V and 3 bases from J; bases unmatched to any gene: 6. CDR3 length equals 16 residues. In nucleotides, the CDR3 is TGCGCCAGCAGCTTGGGCCCGACTAGCGGCGAAGAGACCCAGTACTTC. This sequence encodes CASSLGPTSGEETQYF.

The chain carries TRBV11-2 and TRBJ2-2; 7 bases agree with TRBD1. This CDR3 contains 14 residues. V dropped 3 bases and J dropped 4; count of bases not matched to a gene: 2. In germline, CDR1 is SGHAT, CDR2 FQNNGV. CDR3 sequence (DNA): TGTGCCAGCAGCTTGGGACAGACCACCGGGGAGCTGTTTTTT. Translated, it gives CASSLGQTTGELFF.

The V call is TRBV7-2, the J call TRBJ1-3; D gene uncertain. Germline CDR1 is SGHTA and CDR2 is FQGNSA. V lost 1 base, J lost 8 bases, and 12 bases lay in between. CDR3 length equals 14 residues. The CDR3 loop is CASSLEWGRDTIYF. The CDR3 DNA sequence: TGTGCCAGCAGCTTAGAATGGGGAAGGGACACCATATATTTT.

This chain links TRBV12-3 or TRBV12-4 with TRBJ1-5; no clear D. Deletions cut 1 base from V and 6 bases from J, with 7 bases between. The CDR3 has 13 residues. CDR3 amino acids: CASSLEFGQPQHF. The CDR3, as DNA: TGTGCCAGCAGTTTAGAGTTCGGTCAGCCCCAGCATTTT.

The chain employs TRBV10-1 and TRBJ1-1; D remains ambiguous. CDR1 and CDR2 from the germline V gene are WNHNN and SYGVQD (reference sequence). The CDR3 contains 15 residues. Trimming left V 0 bases short and J 3 bases short, with 11 bases between. The CDR3 loop reads CASSESTYGDTEAFF. The CDR3, as DNA: TGCGCCAGCAGTGAGTCGACCTATGGGGACACTGAAGCTTTCTTT.

The CDR3 DNA reads TGTGCCAGCAGTGTCTTCACTAGCGGGGCTACCGATGAGCAGTTCTTC. Protein product: CASSVFTSGATDEQFF. This chain links TRBV6-4 with TRBJ2-1, with 10 nucleotides matching TRBD2. The CDR3 has 16 amino acids. Germline CDR1 MRHNA, CDR2 SNTAGT. V was pared by 4 bases and J by 8 bases, with 11 bases of the junction left unmatched.

This clone was recorded only once. The V call is TRBV7-9, the J call TRBJ2-7, with a possible D match to TRBD2 (5 bases). Germline V gene lookup returns CDR1 SEHNR and CDR2 FQNEAQ (reference sequence). This CDR3 contains 16 residues. Trimming stripped 5 bases from V and 0 bases from J, with 17 bases between. Here the CDR3 DNA reads TGTGCCAGCAGCACCGAATGGACGGGGAGCTCCTACGAGCAGTACTTC. Translated, it gives CASSTEWTGSSYEQYF. Looking up the rest from reference TRBV7-9 and TRBJ2-7 gives the full variable domain: DTGVSQNPRHKITKRGQNVTFRCDPISEHNRLYWYRQTLGQGPEFLTYFQNEAQLEKSRLLSDRFSAERPKGSFSTLEIQRTEQGDSAMYLCASSTEWTGSSYEQYFGPGTRLTVT.

The table lists this clone with a few counts. This chain connects TRBV9 to TRBJ2-3, with 9 bases aligning to TRBD2. Germline V CDR1 and CDR2: SGDLS, YYNGEE. The CDR3 covers 17 residues. After removal of 3 bases from V and 8 bases from J, the junction contained 16 bases not matched to a gene. The CDR3 sequence: CASSERLSSSGTGTQYF. The CDR3 DNA follows: TGTGCCAGCAGCGAACGTTTGTCCTCTAGCGGGACGGGTACGCAGTATTTT.

This clone was detected only once. The genes are TRBV19 and TRBJ2-7, with a tentative D call TRBD1 (6 bases). The CDR3 is 13 amino acids. CDR1 is LNHDA and CDR2 is SQIVND in the germline V gene (reference sequence). Trimming cost V 4 bases and J 3 bases, with 10 bases left between them. This CDR3 reads CASSRDKYYEQYF. CDR3 DNA sequence: TGTGCCAGTAGTAGGGACAAATACTACGAGCAGTACTTC.